This entry features one TCR beta chain sequence. Its cognate antigen is unknown. The immunoSEQ assay was v3.0, run at survey level. Using immunoSEQ multiplex PCR, the repertoire was profiled, and TCRdb retains in-frame clones only, with some absent. In the table there are 30,000 to 40,000 clones, nearly 95% of which are singletons. The CDR3 loop spans 13 amino acids. Deletions cut 6 bases from V and 5 bases from J, with 13 bases between. Germline V lookup: CDR1 KGHSH, CDR2 LQKENI. This specimen belongs to a study of long-term antiretroviral therapy in people with HIV. Findings and caveats of the study: It was observed that HIV repertoires exhibited narrower CDR3 length ranges than controls.

The sample was unsorted PBMCs, taken just over 5 years after starting antiretroviral therapy. This chain joins TRBV18 and TRBJ1-2, with no clear D. The TCR originated in a woman aged 45-65 years with HIV. CDR3 sequence reads: CASSLQETYGYTF. CDR3 coding DNA: TGTGCCAGCTCCCTCCAGGAGACTTATGGCTACACCTTC.